This paragraph covers one T cell receptor beta chain sequence. Method: immunoSEQ multiplex PCR; TCRdb's copy keeps in-frame clones and lacks some. The table lists over 300,000 clones, about 91% of them singletons, with roughly 8.9% in the top ten. This specimen belongs to a study of blood T cell repertoires in COVID-19. The CDR3 consists of 19 residues. CDR1 is LNHDA and CDR2 is SQIVND in the germline V gene (reference sequence). Losses at the gene ends were 5 bases for V and 0 bases for J; bases not matched to a gene: 12. This chain uses TRBV19 with TRBJ2-6; TRBD1 aligns across 8 bases. Source material: PBMCs or T cells enriched from blood (not recorded which). The sequence was obtained from a woman in her 40s who had recovered from COVID-19. The CDR3 spells CASSVTSWDRTSGANVLTF. For the CDR3, the DNA is TGTGCCAGTAGTGTTACCTCCTGGGACAGGACCTCTGGGGCCAACGTCCTGACTTTC.